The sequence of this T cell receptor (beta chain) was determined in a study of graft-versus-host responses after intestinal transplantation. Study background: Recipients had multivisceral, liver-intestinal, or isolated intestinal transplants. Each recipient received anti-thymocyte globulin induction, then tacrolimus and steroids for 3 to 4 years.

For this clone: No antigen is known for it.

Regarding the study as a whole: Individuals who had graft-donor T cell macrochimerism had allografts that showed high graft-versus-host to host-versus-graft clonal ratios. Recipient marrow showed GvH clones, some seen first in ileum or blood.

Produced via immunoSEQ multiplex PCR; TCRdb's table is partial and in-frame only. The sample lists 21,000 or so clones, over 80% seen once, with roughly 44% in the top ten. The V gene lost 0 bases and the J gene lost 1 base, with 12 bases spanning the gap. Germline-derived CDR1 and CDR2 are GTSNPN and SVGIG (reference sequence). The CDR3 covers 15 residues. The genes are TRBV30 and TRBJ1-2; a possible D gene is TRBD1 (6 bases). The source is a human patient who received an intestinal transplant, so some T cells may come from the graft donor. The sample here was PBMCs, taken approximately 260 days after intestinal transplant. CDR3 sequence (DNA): TGTGCCTGGAGTGTACGTGGGGGCTTTAACTATGGCTACACCTTC. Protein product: CAWSVRGGFNYGYTF. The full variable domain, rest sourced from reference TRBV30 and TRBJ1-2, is SQTIHQWPATLVQPVGSPLSLECTVEGTSNPNLYWYRQAAGRGLQLLFYSVGIGQISSEVPQNLSASRPQDRQFILSSKKLLLSDSGFYLCAWSVRGGFNYGYTFGSGTRLTVV.